Shown below are 20 T cell receptor beta chains from a single sample sequenced in a study of siplizumab effects on memory and regulatory T cells (dated by TCRdb to between 2018 and 2020). The method behind the library was the immunoSEQ multiplex PCR assay. The table was pulled from immuneACCESS by TCRdb, which kept in-frame rearrangements only. Such tables lose some clones; where checked, under half of the loss comes from unresolved V genes, and the rest has no known cause. Here the sample has about 100,000 clones; over 90% occur a single time. The top ten constitute over 1% of the sample. Input material: non-Treg CD4+ T cells sorted from blood. In the paper's terms, the cell subset or site label means: FACS-sorted unstimulated CD4+ non-regulatory T cells. The receptors were sampled from a human donor in good health.

V usage is TRBV10-3 and J usage is TRBJ2-7, with 8 positions matching TRBD1. Germline V gene data show CDR1 as ENHRY and CDR2 as SYGVKD. V lost 11 bases, J lost 6 bases, and 12 bases stayed unmatched. There are 13 residues in the CDR3. As DNA, the CDR3 is TGTGCCGCAATGCCGGGACAGGTTACCGAGCAGTACTTC. Amino acids: CAAMPGQVTEQYF.

The chain has TRBV19 and TRBJ2-1, with 7 bases fitting TRBD2. The CDR3 runs to 16 residues. With V trimmed by 4 bases and J by 0 bases, 6 bases remained unmatched. The germline gives CDR1 LNHDA, CDR2 SQIVND (reference sequence). Here the CDR3 DNA reads TGTGCCAGTAGTAACACACCTAGCGGCTCCTACAATGAGCAGTTCTTC. It specifies CASSNTPSGSYNEQFF.

V usage is TRBV6-5 and J usage is TRBJ2-1; 9 bases agree with TRBD1. This CDR3 has 15 amino acids. From germline, CDR1 is MNHEY and CDR2 SVGAGI. The V and J ends lost 2 bases and 5 bases, in that order; junction bases with no gene match: 4. The CDR3 coding sequence is TGTGCCAGCAGTTACAGAGGACAGGGGCACAATGAGCAGTTCTTC. Amino acid sequence: CASSYRGQGHNEQFF.

The chain joins TRBV2 to TRBJ2-7; 14 bases fit TRBD2. This CDR3 has 15 residues. Germline V CDR1 and CDR2: SNHLY, FYNNEI. V shed 3 bases and J 2 bases; nucleotides not matched to a gene: 0. The CDR3 DNA reads as TGTGCCAGCAGTGAGACTAGCGGGAGGGCCTACGAGCAGTACTTC. Its translation is CASSETSGRAYEQYF.

This chain links TRBV28 with TRBJ2-1; no clear D gene. The germline CDR1 and CDR2 sequences are MDHEN and SYDVKM. V gave up 1 base and J gave up 6 bases, with 16 bases separating them. The CDR3 contains 16 residues. CDR3 protein: CASSLSLDGFSNEQFF. For the CDR3, the DNA is TGTGCCAGCAGTTTATCCCTCGACGGTTTTTCCAATGAGCAGTTCTTC.

The V call is TRBV11-2, the J call TRBJ2-3, with TRBD2 as a possible D gene (6 bases). Deletions cut 5 bases from V and 3 bases from J, with 18 bases between. Germline-derived CDR1 and CDR2 are SGHAT and FQNNGV. The CDR3 is made up of 16 amino acids. CDR3 sequence (DNA): TGTGCCAGCAGCCCCGTTCCCGGGCGGGGTACAGATACGCAGTATTTT. As protein: CASSPVPGRGTDTQYF.

The chain is built from TRBV7-9 and TRBJ1-5; TRBD1 might be the D (5 bases). This CDR3 has 12 amino acids. Trimming removed 8 bases at V and 5 bases at J, with 10 bases between. The V gene's germline CDR1 is SEHNR and CDR2 FQNEAQ (reference sequence). CDR3 in DNA: TGTGCCAGCCGCCGGGGCGATCAGCCCCAGCATTTT. This translates into CASRRGDQPQHF.

This clone occurred once. The chain has TRBV11-2 and TRBJ2-5; a possible D gene is TRBD1 (6 bases). Germline V gene sequence: CDR1 SGHAT, CDR2 FQNNGV. This CDR3 is built from 14 residues. The V end lost 7 bases, the J end lost 4 bases, and 16 bases lay between the germline ends. CDR3 sequence reads: CASTLGDRRETQYF. For the CDR3, the DNA is TGTGCCAGCACCCTAGGCGACAGGCGAGAGACCCAGTACTTC.

This chain joins TRBV5-1 and TRBJ1-5; D not certain. V was trimmed by 1 base and J by 2 bases, leaving 13 bases between them. The length of the CDR3 is 16 residues. Per germline, CDR1 SGHRS and CDR2 YFSETQ. CDR3 sequence: CASSLSSEERNQPQHF. CDR3 nucleotide sequence: TGCGCCAGCAGCTTGAGTAGTGAGGAACGCAATCAGCCCCAGCATTTT.

The table lists this clone with a count of one. The chain carries TRBV7-9 and TRBJ2-7; D tentatively reads TRBD1 or TRBD2 (5 bases each). CDR1 and CDR2 (germline): SEHNR, FQNEAQ (reference sequence). Deletions cut 5 bases from V and 12 bases from J, with 26 bases between. The CDR3 is 15 residues long. The DNA for the CDR3 is TGTGCCAGCAGCCCAGGAAGTAAAGGGACCGACATGCTGTACTTC. This encodes CASSPGSKGTDMLYF. The full variable domain, with the rest looked up from reference TRBV7-9 and TRBJ2-7, is DTGVSQNPRHKITKRGQNVTFRCDPISEHNRLYWYRQTLGQGPEFLTYFQNEAQLEKSRLLSDRFSAERPKGSFSTLEIQRTEQGDSAMYLCASSPGSKGTDMLYFGPGTRLTVT.

This chain links TRBV6-5 with TRBJ1-1; TRBD1 is a possible D gene (6 bases). Trimming shortened V by 2 bases and J by 1 base, and 14 bases separated the two germline ends. Germline-derived CDR1 and CDR2 are MNHEY and SVGAGI. CDR3 length: 16 amino acids. DNA for the CDR3: TGTGCCAGCAGTTACGTGGGCGGCAGGGGGAACACTGAAGCTTTCTTT. Encoded protein: CASSYVGGRGNTEAFF.

The chain combines TRBV4-2 with TRBJ1-1; D gene uncertain. V lost 2 bases to trimming and J lost 7 bases, with 11 bases between them. This CDR3 contains 13 residues. Germline CDR1 is LGHNA and CDR2 is YNFKEQ. The CDR3 spells CASSQRRGGEAFF. The CDR3, as DNA: TGTGCCAGCAGCCAACGGCGGGGTGGTGAAGCTTTCTTT.

This clone was seen only a few times. V gene TRBV29-1 combines with J gene TRBJ1-3; D is undetermined. This CDR3 is built from 14 residues. V lost 7 bases and J 0 bases, leaving 13 bases between the germline ends. Germline V gene lookup returns CDR1 SQVTM and CDR2 ANQGSEA. In DNA, the CDR3 is TGCAGCGCCCCCGACCCCGTCTCTGGAAACACCATATATTTT. Its protein product is CSAPDPVSGNTIYF.

The chain employs TRBV9 and TRBJ2-1; 13 nucleotides line up with TRBD2. The germline gives CDR1 SGDLS, CDR2 YYNGEE. The length of the CDR3 is 16 residues. V shed 3 bases, J shed 8 bases, and the junction held 8 bases outside the gene matches. The chain's CDR3 is CASSGGLAGVGDEQFF. CDR3 nucleotides: TGTGCCAGCAGCGGAGGACTAGCGGGAGTAGGTGATGAGCAGTTCTTC.

This chain uses TRBV9 with TRBJ2-1; D is possibly TRBD2 (7 bases). V dropped 4 bases and J dropped 10 bases, with 24 bases sitting between them. CDR3 length equals 16 residues. CDR1 and CDR2 (germline): SGDLS, YYNGEE. DNA for the CDR3: TGTGCCAGCAGCCCGCTCGGGGGGCGCGACGGTGGAGAGCAGTTCTTC. It specifies CASSPLGGRDGGEQFF.

The DNA for the CDR3 is TGCGCCAGCAGCTTTGACAGGTCCCTCCGGGGTGGCTACACCTTC. Protein product: CASSFDRSLRGGYTF. The chain is built from TRBV5-1 and TRBJ1-2; tentatively, D is TRBD1 (6 bases). This CDR3 is 15 amino acids long. Trimming left V 2 bases short and J 7 bases short, with 18 bases between. CDR1 is SGHRS and CDR2 is YFSETQ in the germline V gene. The full variable domain, its missing parts supplied by reference TRBV5-1 and TRBJ1-2, is KAGVTQTPRYLIKTRGQQVTLSCSPISGHRSVSWYQQTPGQGLQFLFEYFSETQRNKGNFPGRFSGRQFSNSRSEMNVSTLELGDSALYLCASSFDRSLRGGYTFGSGTRLTVV.

This chain links TRBV20-1 with TRBJ1-2; no firm D call. This CDR3 region has 11 residues. Between the trimmed V and J ends, which lost 7 bases and 0 bases, there was a span of 6 bases. Germline-derived CDR1 and CDR2 are DFQATT and SNEGSKA (reference sequence). CDR3 sequence reads: CSGGPNYGYTF. CDR3 DNA: TGCAGTGGCGGACCTAACTATGGCTACACCTTC.

V is TRBV27 and J is TRBJ2-7; 8 bases map to TRBD1. From germline, CDR1 is MNHEY and CDR2 SMNVEV (reference sequence). The J segment lost 0 bases and the V segment lost 8 bases, leaving 3 bases of the junction unmatched. CDR3 size: 13 residues. The CDR3 coding sequence is TGTGCCAGCCGGACAGGGATCTCCTACGAGCAGTACTTC. Translation: CASRTGISYEQYF.

The chain has TRBV19 and TRBJ2-5; D is ambiguous. The CDR3 is 14 residues long. Germline V gene sequence: CDR1 LNHDA, CDR2 SQIVND (reference sequence). V lost 3 bases and J 1 base, leaving 9 bases between the germline ends. The CDR3 spells CASSMSGLQETQYF. The CDR3 DNA sequence: TGTGCCAGTAGTATGTCCGGGCTCCAAGAGACCCAGTACTTC.

The CDR3 sequence: CASSEDRGAGELFF. DNA for the CDR3: TGTGCCAGCAGTGAAGACCGGGGCGCCGGGGAGCTGTTTTTT. The chain uses TRBV6-1 and TRBJ2-2; tentatively, D is TRBD1 or TRBD2 (5 bases each). V was pared by 1 base and J by 6 bases, with 9 bases between. Germline V gives CDR1 MNHNS, CDR2 SASEGT. This CDR3 has 14 amino acids.